Listed below are T cell receptor beta chains from one sample, sequenced in a study of breast tumors, draining lymph nodes, adjacent tissues. Each CDR3 protein is one row after TCRdb ran MiXCR on the multiplex PCR reads. Here the sample spans under 250,000 distinct CDR3 sequences, 32% being singletons. Sequencing was carried out using axillary lymph node tissue. These receptor sequences come from a female donor with breast cancer. Some clones in this sample may be carry-over from other donors' samples. The CDR3 runs from the conserved cysteine through the conserved F or W. The order of the fields is CDR3 protein, CDR3 DNA, D gene, J gene, clone size, V gene. The D gene is left open where the match is weak. Size values are once, few and many counts, or a class for expanded clones, and some rows have none.

CASSTTGDNEQFF,TGTGCCAGCAGTACTACAGGGGACAATGAGCAGTTCTTC,TRBD1,TRBJ2-1,many,TRBV6-1
CASSHGFSNQPQHF,TGTGCCAGCAGTCACGGGTTCAGCAATCAGCCCCAGCATTTT,NA,TRBJ1-5,few,TRBV6-5
CASSPQGSLVHEQFF,TGTGCCAGCAGTCCCCAGGGTAGCTTAGTCCATGAGCAGTTCTTC,NA,TRBJ2-1,many,TRBV6-5
CASSVDSGELFF,TGTGCCAGCAGCGTAGATAGCGGGGAGCTGTTTTTT,NA,TRBJ2-2,NA,TRBV9
CSASQGSTDTQYF,TGCAGTGCTTCACAGGGGAGCACAGATACGCAGTATTTT,TRBD1,TRBJ2-3,NA,TRBV20-1
CSASDVYGYTF,TGCAGTGCTAGCGACGTCTATGGCTACACCTTC,NA,TRBJ1-2,many,TRBV20-1
CSARDRGRIAYTF,TGCAGTGCACGGGACAGGGGAAGGATTGCCTACACCTTC,TRBD1,TRBJ1-2,many,TRBV20-1
CSARDSVNTGELFF,TGCAGTGCTAGAGATTCAGTGAACACCGGGGAGCTGTTTTTT,NA,TRBJ2-2,many,TRBV20-1
CASSRLLLAANTGELFF,TGTGCCAGCAGCCGCCTGCTCCTAGCGGCCAACACCGGGGAGCTGTTTTTT,TRBD2,TRBJ2-2,many,TRBV3-1
CASSLAGVSDTQYF,TGTGCCAGCAGCTTAGCGGGGGTATCAGATACGCAGTATTTT,NA,TRBJ2-3,NA,TRBV7-2
CASSLGGQGVQETQYF,TGTGCCAGCAGCTTAGGAGGGCAAGGTGTCCAAGAGACCCAGTACTTC,NA,TRBJ2-5,many,TRBV7-8
CASSLGGTGSSYEQYF,TGTGCCAGCAGCTTAGGCGGGACAGGGAGCTCCTACGAGCAGTACTTC,TRBD1,TRBJ2-7,many,TRBV7-3
CAISSTGGNEKLFF,TGTGCCATCAGCTCGACAGGGGGTAATGAAAAACTGTTTTTT,TRBD1,TRBJ1-4,NA,TRBV10-3
CASNPWTGGGDGYPF,TGTGCCAGCAACCCGTGGACAGGGGGCGGGGATGGCTACCCCTTC,TRBD1,TRBJ1-2,NA,TRBV7-9
CASSFPGQETQYF,TGTGCCAGCAGTTTTCCGGGACAAGAGACCCAGTACTTC,NA,TRBJ2-5,many,TRBV12-3/TRBV12-4
CASSPLASSYEQYF,TGTGCCAGCAGCCCGCTCGCTAGCTCCTACGAGCAGTACTTC,NA,TRBJ2-7,many,TRBV3-1
CASSLLAGVNEPQHF,TGTGCCAGCAGTTTGCTAGCGGGAGTAAATGAGCCCCAGCATTTT,NA,TRBJ1-5,NA,TRBV6-1
CATRTANTGTQYF,TGCGCCACCCGGACAGCGAACACAGGTACGCAGTATTTT,NA,TRBJ2-3,NA,TRBV24-1
CASSLHGATNTGELFF,TGCGCCAGCAGCTTGCACGGCGCCACGAACACCGGGGAGCTGTTTTTT,NA,TRBJ2-2,few,TRBV5-1
CGTAAGHQQYF,TGCGGGACCGCGGCAGGACACCAGCAGTACTTC,NA,TRBJ2-7,many,TRBV20-1
CATYLGGAQYSNQPQHF,TGTGCCACCTATCTAGGGGGAGCTCAATATAGCAATCAGCCCCAGCATTTT,NA,TRBJ1-5,many,TRBV6-5
CASSFPEQGSRGEPQYF,TGTGCCAGCAGCTTTCCCGAACAGGGTTCCCGGGGAGAGCCCCAGTACTTC,NA,TRBJ2-5,many,TRBV7-8
CASSQAVAAGTYEQYF,TGTGCCAGCAGCCAAGCGGTTGCAGCGGGAACCTACGAGCAGTACTTC,TRBD2,TRBJ2-7,many,TRBV4-2
CASSLAGNNEQFF,TGCGCCAGCAGCTTGGCAGGGAACAATGAGCAGTTCTTC,NA,TRBJ2-1,many,TRBV5-1
CATSRGGTGYNEQFF,TGTGCCACCAGCAGAGGCGGGACAGGGTACAATGAGCAGTTCTTC,TRBD1,TRBJ2-1,many,TRBV15
CASSRFKGQGRSPLHF,TGTGCCAGCAGTAGGTTTAAGGGACAGGGTCGTTCACCCCTCCACTTT,TRBD1,TRBJ1-6,many,TRBV6-5
CSARLLTHDEQLF,TGCAGTGCTAGATTGCTTACCCACGATGAGCAGCTCTTC,NA,TRBJ2-1,NA,TRBV20-1